The 11 T cell receptor beta chains given below trace back to one sample, sequenced in a study of OX40 agonist ivuxolimab in advanced cancers. Using immunoSEQ multiplex PCR, the repertoire was profiled, and TCRdb retains in-frame clones only, with some absent. The table includes about 60,000 clones, approximately 90% detected once. Here the sequenced sample was CD4+ or CD8+ T cells sorted from blood, taken in a trial of the OX40 agonist ivuxolimab. These receptors came from an adult with an advanced solid tumor such as melanoma, head and neck, liver or kidney cancer.

This chain connects TRBV29-1 to TRBJ2-2, with D possibly TRBD2 on 7 matching bases. Looked up from germline, CDR1 is SQVTM and CDR2 is ANQGSEA. This CDR3 is built from 14 residues. The germline V and J ends were trimmed by 2 bases and 6 bases, with 13 bases remaining between them. Here the CDR3 DNA reads TGCAGCGTTGAAAAGGGGGGGGCGGCCGGGGAGCTGTTTTTT. Translation: CSVEKGGAAGELFF.

This sequence joins TRBV18 and TRBJ2-1, with 10 bases aligning to TRBD1. Germline trimming cut 3 bases from V and 4 bases from J; bases unmatched to any gene: 12. The CDR3 covers 18 residues. Per germline, CDR1 KGHSH and CDR2 LQKENI. The CDR3 coding sequence is TGTGCCAGCTCACCTTTATTACCCGGGACAGGGGCATACAATGAGCAGTTCTTC. Its protein is CASSPLLPGTGAYNEQFF.

This rearrangement joins TRBV4-2 to TRBJ1-1, with D uncertain. The CDR3 contains 15 residues. CDR1 and CDR2 (germline): LGHNA, YNFKEQ. Trimming left V 1 base short and J 5 bases short, with 14 bases between. The CDR3 here is CASSQGLGGKTEAFF. Written as DNA, the CDR3 is TGTGCCAGCAGCCAAGGGCTTGGTGGGAAGACTGAAGCTTTCTTT.

This chain joins TRBV28 and TRBJ2-2; 9 bases map to TRBD1. V lost 6 bases, J lost 3 bases, and 8 bases stayed unmatched. Germline V gene lookup returns CDR1 MDHEN and CDR2 SYDVKM. The CDR3 sequence is 16 residues long. The DNA of the CDR3 is TGTGCCAGCAGACCCCCGGGACAGGGACACACCGGGGAGCTGTTTTTT. Protein sequence: CASRPPGQGHTGELFF.

The chain has TRBV7-2 and TRBJ1-2; unclear D gene. CDR3 length: 15 amino acids. V gave up 1 base and J gave up 4 bases, with 13 bases separating them. Germline V gene lookup returns CDR1 SGHTA and CDR2 FQGNSA. The CDR3 nucleotides read TGTGCCAGCAGCTTAGGTCGGGCCGGTGGCTATGGCTACACCTTC. As protein: CASSLGRAGGYGYTF.

V usage is TRBV28 and J usage is TRBJ1-2; a possible D gene is TRBD1 (5 bases). The germline CDR1 and CDR2 sequences are MDHEN and SYDVKM. The CDR3 length is 12 residues. V was shortened by 10 bases and J by 0 bases, with 9 bases between the two germline ends. The CDR3 nucleotides are TGTGCCACCTCCAGGGCTAACTATGGCTACACCTTC. The encoded protein is CATSRANYGYTF.

The rearrangement links TRBV6-9 to TRBJ2-7, with 9 bases identical to TRBD1. The CDR3 extends over 15 amino acids. Germline trimming cut 7 bases from V and 5 bases from J; bases unmatched to any gene: 12. CDR1 is MNHGY and CDR2 is SVAAGI in the germline V gene. CDR3 amino acids: CASNPPGQGFNEQYF. The CDR3 DNA reads as TGTGCCAGCAACCCACCGGGACAGGGATTTAACGAGCAGTACTTC.

DNA of the CDR3: TGTGCCAGCAGCTTCCAGACGTCTTCAACTAATGAAAAACTGTTTTTT. It encodes CASSFQTSSTNEKLFF. The chain is built from TRBV7-2 and TRBJ1-4; D not certain. Trimming left V 3 bases short and J 0 bases short, with 11 bases between. Per the germline V gene, CDR1 is SGHTA and CDR2 is FQGNSA. The CDR3 contains 16 residues.

This clone has only one observation. The genes are TRBV5-1 and TRBJ2-7, with TRBD1 matching over 10 bases. The CDR3 spans 14 residues. The germline CDR1 and CDR2 sequences are SGHRS and YFSETQ. The J segment lost 7 bases and the V segment lost 6 bases, leaving 10 bases of the junction unmatched. The CDR3 protein is CASTQGQGMGEQYF. DNA for the CDR3: TGCGCCAGCACTCAGGGACAGGGGATGGGGGAGCAGTACTTC.

The chain employs TRBV5-4 and TRBJ2-1, with TRBD2 matching over 12 bases. V dropped 3 bases and J dropped 7; count of bases not matched to a gene: 5. This CDR3 contains 15 residues. The germline V gene encodes CDR1 SGHNT and CDR2 YYREEE (reference sequence). In DNA, the CDR3 is TGTGCCAGCAGCTCAGCACTAGCGGGGGGTAATGAGCAGTTCTTC. This codes for CASSSALAGGNEQFF.

CDR3 amino acids: CASSLGSQPQHF. DNA for the CDR3: TGTGCCAGCAGCTTAGGTAGCCAGCCCCAGCATTTT. V usage is TRBV7-2 and J usage is TRBJ1-5, with D unclear. The CDR3 is made up of 12 amino acids. V was pared by 1 base and J by 7 bases, with 5 bases between. Germline CDR1 SGHTA, CDR2 FQGNSA.